The 9 T cell receptor beta chains below were found in one sample sequenced in a study of blood T cell repertoires in COVID-19. Data came from immunoSEQ multiplex PCR; TCRdb stores just in-frame clones and leaves some out. The data contain around 400,000 clones, 80% to 90% of them singletons. Sequences were obtained from peripheral blood. Receptors were obtained from a woman aged 55-69 years with COVID-19, enrolled during active disease.

The rearrangement uses TRBV6-5 and TRBJ2-2; 13 bases map to TRBD2. The CDR3 has 16 amino acids. CDR1 is MNHEY, CDR2 SVGAGI, per germline. J lost 7 bases, V lost 4 bases, and 6 bases had no gene match. CDR3 region: CASSSGLAGVNGELFF. In DNA, the CDR3 is TGTGCCAGCAGTTCTGGACTAGCGGGGGTGAACGGGGAGCTGTTTTTT.

The chain recombines TRBV5-6 with TRBJ1-2; maybe TRBD1 (5 bases). CDR1 and CDR2 from the germline V gene are SGHDT and YYEEEE. The CDR3 length is 14 residues. Trimming removed 1 base at V and 2 bases at J, with 9 bases between. For the CDR3, the DNA is TGTGCCAGCAGCTTGCGTGGGGCCAACTATGGCTACACCTTC. It encodes CASSLRGANYGYTF.

The table lists this clone with a few counts. The chain couples TRBV6-2 or TRBV6-3 to TRBJ1-5; 8 nucleotides line up with TRBD1. Trimming at V came to 4 bases and at J to 2 bases, leaving 7 bases not matched to a gene. The germline V gene has CDR1 MNHEY and CDR2 SVGEGT. The CDR3 is 16 residues long. This CDR3 is CASSLIQGAGNQPQHF. The CDR3 DNA reads as TGTGCCAGCAGTTTAATCCAGGGGGCCGGCAATCAGCCCCAGCATTTT.

V usage is TRBV20-1 and J usage is TRBJ1-1; D may be TRBD1 (5 bases). The CDR3 runs 10 residues. Germline V gene sequence: CDR1 DFQATT, CDR2 SNEGSKA (reference sequence). The CDR3 sequence: CLTGNTEAFF. DNA for the CDR3: TGCTTAACAGGGAACACTGAAGCTTTCTTT.

This clone was seen repeatedly, ten times or more. The V call is TRBV15, the J call TRBJ2-1; 9 nucleotides match TRBD1. The CDR3 is made up of 15 amino acids. With V trimmed by 6 bases and J by 2 bases, 5 bases remained unmatched. Germline lookup yields CDR1 LNHNV and CDR2 YYDKDF (reference sequence). The DNA of the CDR3 is TGTGCCACCAGATGGGACAGGGCTGCCTACAATGAGCAGTTCTTC. This encodes CATRWDRAAYNEQFF.

Comments on this clone: The same CDR3 also results from other DNA sequences found in this sample. This chain joins TRBV5-4 and TRBJ2-7; D unresolved. Germline CDR1 and CDR2: SGHNT and YYREEE (reference sequence). CDR3 size: 13 residues. V was trimmed by 0 bases and J by 3 bases, leaving 7 bases between them. The CDR3 DNA reads TGTGCCAGCAGCTTGGGGGCCTTCTACGAGCAGTACTTC. It codes for CASSLGAFYEQYF.

In nucleotides, the CDR3 is TGTGCCAGCGGACAGTCCTCTGGAAACACCATATATTTT. This codes for CASGQSSGNTIYF. The V gene is TRBV2, the J gene TRBJ1-3, with a tentative D call TRBD1 (6 bases). V was cut by 8 bases and J by 0 bases, with 8 bases left in between. This CDR3 has 13 residues. Germline V gives CDR1 SNHLY, CDR2 FYNNEI.

The V and J genes are TRBV10-3 and TRBJ2-7; D call uncertain. Trimming pared 0 bases from V and 3 bases from J, leaving 6 bases between. The CDR3 is made up of 13 amino acids. Looked up from germline, CDR1 is ENHRY and CDR2 is SYGVKD. The DNA for the CDR3 is TGTGCCATCAGTGAGTCTCCCAACTACGAGCAGTACTTC. Translating it yields CAISESPNYEQYF.

CDR3 nucleotides: TGCGCCAGCCAACAGCCGGTCGCAAACACCGGGGAGCTGTTTTTT. It encodes CASQQPVANTGELFF. V is TRBV5-1 and J is TRBJ2-2; D is unresolved. This CDR3 is built from 15 residues. V was clipped by 7 bases and J by 2 bases, with 15 bases between them. Germline-derived CDR1 and CDR2 are SGHRS and YFSETQ.